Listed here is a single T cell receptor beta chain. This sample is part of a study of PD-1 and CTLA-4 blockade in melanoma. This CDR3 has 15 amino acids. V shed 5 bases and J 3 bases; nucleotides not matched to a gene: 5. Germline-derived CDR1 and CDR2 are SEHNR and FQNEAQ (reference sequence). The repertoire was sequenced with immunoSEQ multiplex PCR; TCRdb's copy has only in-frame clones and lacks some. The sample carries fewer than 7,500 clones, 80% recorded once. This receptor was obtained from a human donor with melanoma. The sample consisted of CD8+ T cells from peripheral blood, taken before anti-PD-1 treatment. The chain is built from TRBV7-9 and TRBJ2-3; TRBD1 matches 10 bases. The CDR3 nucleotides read TGTGCCAGCAGCCCATTGGGACAGGGGACAGATACGCAGTATTTT. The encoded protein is CASSPLGQGTDTQYF. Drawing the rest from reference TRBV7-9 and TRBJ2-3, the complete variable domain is DTGVSQNPRHKITKRGQNVTFRCDPISEHNRLYWYRQTLGQGPEFLTYFQNEAQLEKSRLLSDRFSAERPKGSFSTLEIQRTEQGDSAMYLCASSPLGQGTDTQYFGPGTRLTVL.